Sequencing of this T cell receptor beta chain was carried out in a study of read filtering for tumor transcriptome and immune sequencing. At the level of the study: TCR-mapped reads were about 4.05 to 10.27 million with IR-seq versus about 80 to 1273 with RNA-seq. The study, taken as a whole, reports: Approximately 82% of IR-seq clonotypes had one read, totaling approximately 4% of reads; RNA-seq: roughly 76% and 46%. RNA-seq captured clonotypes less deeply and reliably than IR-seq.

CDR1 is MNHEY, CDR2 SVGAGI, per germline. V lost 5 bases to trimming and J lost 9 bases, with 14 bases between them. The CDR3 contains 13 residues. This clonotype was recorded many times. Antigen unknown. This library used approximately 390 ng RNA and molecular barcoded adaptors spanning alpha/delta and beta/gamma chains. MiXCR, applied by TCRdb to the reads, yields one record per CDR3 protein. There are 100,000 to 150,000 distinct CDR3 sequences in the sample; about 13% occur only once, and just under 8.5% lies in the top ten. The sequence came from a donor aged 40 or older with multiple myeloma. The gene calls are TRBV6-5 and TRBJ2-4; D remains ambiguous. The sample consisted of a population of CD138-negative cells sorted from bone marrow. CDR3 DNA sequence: TGTGCCAGCAGTCCCCTAGGATTGAGCATTCAGTACTTC. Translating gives CASSPLGLSIQYF.